Each of the 31 T cell receptor beta chains below was sequenced from the same sample in a study of STAT3 mutations in large granular lymphocyte leukemia. These TCRs' antigens remain unknown. Assay: immunoSEQ multiplex PCR; the TCRdb copy retains only in-frame clones and omits some. This table has 5,000 or so clones, approximately 70% appearing once. Findings of the study overall: Every T-LGLL patient had at least one immunodominant TCRbeta clonotype.

The sequenced material came from PBMCs. The receptors were sampled from a human donor with T large granular lymphocyte leukemia. Some clones in this sample may be carry-over from other donors' samples.

This clone appeared a few times. This chain connects TRBV5-1 to TRBJ1-2, with D unresolved. With 2 bases removed from V and 7 bases from J, the gap between germline ends came to 15 bases. CDR3 size: 14 residues. Per germline, CDR1 SGHRS and CDR2 YFSETQ. CDR3 in DNA: TGCGCCAGCAGCTTACGGGAGGGATTGGGTGGCTACACCTTC. Protein: CASSLREGLGGYTF.

This clone ranks as medium-sized. This chain joins TRBV6-5 and TRBJ1-6; D unresolved. Trimming took 2 bases from V and 10 from J, leaving 9 bases between them. The CDR3 sequence is 13 residues long. CDR1 MNHEY and CDR2 SVGAGI come from the germline V gene. The CDR3 nucleotides are TGTGCCAGCAGTTACCGTGAGGAATCACCCCTCCACTTT. This translates into CASSYREESPLHF.

This clone is labeled as large. The chain carries TRBV4-1 and TRBJ2-5; 7 nucleotides agree with TRBD2. J gave up 5 bases and V 1 base, and 7 bases lay outside the gene matches. CDR1 and CDR2 (germline): MGHRA, YSYEKL. This CDR3 is 15 amino acids long. For the CDR3, the DNA is TGCGCCAGCAGCCAAGGGGTAGCGGGCGGTGAGACCCAGTACTTC. Encoded protein: CASSQGVAGGETQYF.

This clone has a single count. The chain uses TRBV18 and TRBJ1-5; D is uncertain. The CDR3 is made up of 14 amino acids. Per germline, CDR1 KGHSH and CDR2 LQKENI. Trimming took 3 bases from V and 5 from J, leaving 11 bases between them. This CDR3 reads CASSPRGADQPQHF. The CDR3 nucleotides read TGTGCCAGCTCACCGCGAGGAGCAGATCAGCCCCAGCATTTT. Based on the CDR3 plus reference TRBV18 and TRBJ1-5, the full variable domain is NAGVMQNPRHLVRRRGQEARLRCSPMKGHSHVYWYRQLPEEGLKFMVYLQKENIIDESGMPKERFSAEFPKEGPSILRIQQVVRGDSAAYFCASSPRGADQPQHFGDGTRLSIL.

The V call is TRBV5-1, the J call TRBJ1-2; D unclear. V was trimmed by 2 bases and J by 6 bases, leaving 14 bases between them. The germline V gene encodes CDR1 SGHRS and CDR2 YFSETQ. This CDR3 comprises 14 residues. DNA for the CDR3: TGCGCCAGCAGCTTAGTGGTCCCCCTCGATGGCTACACCTTC. This encodes CASSLVVPLDGYTF.

The V gene is TRBV4-1, the J gene TRBJ1-2; 12 positions agree with TRBD1. With 2 bases clipped from V and 7 bases from J, the junction kept 14 bases outside the gene matches. The CDR3 is 18 residues long. CDR1 is MGHRA and CDR2 is YSYEKL in the germline V gene. DNA of the CDR3: TGCGCCAGCAGCCAAAGCCCGGGACAGGGGGCTTTTGTTGCTGGCTACACCTTC. The encoded protein is CASSQSPGQGAFVAGYTF.

The V call is TRBV5-5, the J call TRBJ2-7; D uncertain. From germline, CDR1 is SGHKS and CDR2 YYEKEE (reference sequence). V was shortened by 2 bases and J by 2 bases, with 8 bases between the two germline ends. This CDR3 region has 13 residues. The CDR3 coding sequence is TGTGCCAGCAGCTTTTCCGCTCCCTACGAGCAGTACTTC. Translated, it gives CASSFSAPYEQYF. The full variable domain, its missing parts supplied by reference TRBV5-5 and TRBJ2-7, is DAGVTQSPTHLIKTRGQQVTLRCSPISGHKSVSWYQQVLGQGPQFIFQYYEKEERGRGNFPDRFSARQFPNYSSELNVNALLLGDSALYLCASSFSAPYEQYFGPGTRLTVT.

The genes are TRBV30 and TRBJ1-6; D gene uncertain. Germline lookup yields CDR1 GTSNPN and CDR2 SVGIG (reference sequence). This CDR3 is 13 amino acids long. Trimming shortened V by 4 bases and J by 10 bases, and 14 bases separated the two germline ends. For the CDR3, the DNA is TGTGCCTGGACGGCGATTATAGGGTCACCCCTCCACTTT. Translated, it gives CAWTAIIGSPLHF.

This clone was seen just once. The CDR3 sequence: CATDSGPGANVLTF. CDR3 coding DNA: TGTGCCACCGATTCCGGCCCTGGGGCCAACGTCCTGACTTTC. The chain is built from TRBV19 and TRBJ2-6; no firm D call. CDR1 is LNHDA and CDR2 is SQIVND in the germline V gene (reference sequence). The CDR3 runs to 14 residues. Trimming took 10 bases from V and 2 from J, leaving 12 bases between them.

CDR3 loop: CAWSVSVSNQPQHF. For the CDR3, the DNA is TGTGCCTGGAGTGTTTCAGTTAGCAATCAGCCCCAGCATTTT. The chain recombines TRBV30 with TRBJ1-5; no clear D gene. V lost 0 bases and J 0 bases, leaving 6 bases between the germline ends. CDR1 GTSNPN and CDR2 SVGIG come from the germline V gene (reference sequence). There are 14 residues in the CDR3.

This clone has just a few counts. This chain connects TRBV11-1 to TRBJ1-2; D gene unclear. Trimming removed 5 bases from V and 3 bases from J, with 10 bases in between. CDR1 is SGHAT and CDR2 is FQDESV in the germline V gene (reference sequence). The CDR3 is made up of 13 amino acids. For the CDR3, the DNA is TGTGCCAGCAGCCCCCGGACGGACTATGGCTACACCTTC. It encodes CASSPRTDYGYTF.

This clone was seen a single time. V gene TRBV13 combines with J gene TRBJ2-5; 7 bases are a match to TRBD1. The germline gives CDR1 PRHDT, CDR2 FYEKMQ (reference sequence). CDR3 length: 12 residues. J gave up 5 bases and V 10 bases, and 7 bases lay outside the gene matches. The CDR3 protein is CATNRQGETQYF. The CDR3 region has the DNA TGTGCCACCAATCGACAGGGCGAGACCCAGTACTTC.

The rearrangement links TRBV7-2 to TRBJ2-3, with D possibly matching TRBD2 (5 bases). The germline V gene encodes CDR1 SGHTA and CDR2 FQGNSA. This CDR3 region has 14 residues. V lost 2 bases and J 4 bases, leaving 10 bases between the germline ends. This CDR3 reads CASSLRVAPDTQYF. As DNA, the CDR3 is TGTGCCAGCAGCTTAAGGGTAGCGCCAGATACGCAGTATTTT. Full variable domain (rest looked up from reference TRBV7-2 and TRBJ2-3): GAGVSQSPSNKVTEKGKDVELRCDPISGHTALYWYRQSLGQGLEFLIYFQGNSAPDKSGLPSDRFSAERTGGSVSTLTIQRTQQEDSAVYLCASSLRVAPDTQYFGPGTRLTVL.

The chain couples TRBV5-1 to TRBJ2-5, with 10 bases fitting TRBD1. V was clipped by 0 bases and J by 0 bases; unmatched bases: 5. This CDR3 contains 17 residues. Per germline, CDR1 SGHRS and CDR2 YFSETQ. CDR3 DNA sequence: TGCGCCAGCAGCTTGGCACCGGGACAGGGGTACCAAGAGACCCAGTACTTC. This translates into CASSLAPGQGYQETQYF.

The V gene is TRBV30, the J gene TRBJ1-2; no firm D call. V was trimmed by 0 bases and J by 4 bases, leaving 9 bases between them. The CDR3 is 13 residues long. Germline CDR1 is GTSNPN and CDR2 is SVGIG (reference sequence). The CDR3 spells CAWSVAFFYGYTF. CDR3 DNA sequence: TGTGCCTGGAGTGTAGCGTTTTTCTATGGCTACACCTTC. Together with reference TRBV30 and TRBJ1-2, the CDR3 gives the full variable domain: SQTIHQWPATLVQPVGSPLSLECTVEGTSNPNLYWYRQAAGRGLQLLFYSVGIGQISSEVPQNLSASRPQDRQFILSSKKLLLSDSGFYLCAWSVAFFYGYTFGSGTRLTVV.

In nucleotides, the CDR3 is TGTGCCAGCAGCCGACAGGGGGAAAGGGGGCAGCCCCAGCATTTT. This codes for CASSRQGERGQPQHF. V and J are TRBV7-9 and TRBJ1-5; 9 nucleotides align to TRBD1. Per the germline V gene, CDR1 is SEHNR and CDR2 is FQNEAQ (reference sequence). The V segment lost 5 bases and the J segment 7 bases; nucleotides outside the gene matches: 9. This CDR3 has 15 amino acids. The variable domain in full, with the rest retrieved from reference TRBV7-9 and TRBJ1-5, is DTGVSQNPRHKITKRGQNVTFRCDPISEHNRLYWYRQTLGQGPEFLTYFQNEAQLEKSRLLSDRFSAERPKGSFSTLEIQRTEQGDSAMYLCASSRQGERGQPQHFGDGTRLSIL.

Points on this clone: The same CDR3 also results from other DNA sequences found in this sample. The V call is TRBV7-9, the J call TRBJ2-7; 10 positions match TRBD1. Trimming took 5 bases from V and 4 from J; bases not matched to a gene: 11. This CDR3 is 16 amino acids long. Germline V lookup: CDR1 SEHNR, CDR2 FQNEAQ (reference sequence). In DNA form, the CDR3 reads TGTGCCAGCAGCCCTAAGGGGGGACAGGGGACGTACGAGCAGTACTTC. Protein: CASSPKGGQGTYEQYF.

The chain joins TRBV7-7 to TRBJ2-1; no clear D gene. CDR1 and CDR2 (germline): SSHAT, FNYEAQ (reference sequence). Between the trimmed V and J ends, which lost 4 bases and 6 bases, there was a span of 10 bases. The CDR3 is 13 amino acids. CDR3 nucleotide sequence: TGTGCCAGCAGCTCCTATTCTGGCAATGAGCAGTTCTTC. This codes for CASSSYSGNEQFF.

The chain is built from TRBV13 and TRBJ2-1, with 12 bases that match TRBD2. The CDR3 extends over 15 amino acids. The germline V gene encodes CDR1 PRHDT and CDR2 FYEKMQ (reference sequence). V lost 5 bases to trimming and J lost 4 bases; unmatched junction nucleotides: 3. The CDR3 coding sequence is TGTGCCAGCAGCCTAGCGGGGGGGCGGTACAATGAGCAGTTCTTC. Amino acid sequence: CASSLAGGRYNEQFF.

This rearrangement joins TRBV5-1 to TRBJ2-3; 12 bases are shared with TRBD2. CDR1 and CDR2 from the germline V gene are SGHRS and YFSETQ. V gave up 4 bases and J gave up 6 bases; unmatched junction bases: 6. CDR3 length equals 15 residues. The CDR3 DNA reads TGCGCCAGCAGCCCGACTAGCGGGGGAGGGGATACGCAGTATTTT. It translates to CASSPTSGGGDTQYF.

The V gene is TRBV29-1, the J gene TRBJ2-7; D unresolved. V lost 4 bases and J 0 bases, leaving 4 bases between the germline ends. Germline lookup yields CDR1 SQVTM and CDR2 ANQGSEA. The CDR3 totals 11 residues. The CDR3 DNA is TGCAGCGTTGGGATCTCCTACGAGCAGTACTTC. Its protein product is CSVGISYEQYF.

The CDR3 loop is CASSLAGVVPNEQFF. The CDR3 DNA is TGCGCCAGCAGCTTGGCGGGAGTGGTCCCCAATGAGCAGTTCTTC. The rearrangement joins TRBV5-1 to TRBJ2-1; D perhaps matches TRBD2 (6 bases). Trimming pared 0 bases from V and 6 bases from J, leaving 13 bases between. The CDR3 runs to 15 residues. Germline V gene data show CDR1 as SGHRS and CDR2 as YFSETQ.

In its sample, this clone was seen a few times. The chain carries TRBV5-1 and TRBJ1-2, with D possibly matching TRBD1 (5 bases). The CDR3 is 13 amino acids. CDR1 is SGHRS and CDR2 is YFSETQ in the germline V gene. V gave up 4 bases and J gave up 0 bases, with 7 bases separating them. In DNA, the CDR3 is TGCGCCAGCAGCCTGACAGCTAACTATGGCTACACCTTC. The encoded protein is CASSLTANYGYTF.

The table lists this clone with a count of one. This chain uses TRBV7-8 with TRBJ2-7, with a possible D match to TRBD2 (5 bases). V was clipped by 4 bases and J by 1 base, with 20 bases between them. Germline V lookup: CDR1 SGHVS, CDR2 FQNEAQ. This CDR3 spans 17 amino acids. For the CDR3, the DNA is TGTGCCAGCAGCTCTAGTGTCGGGCTAGCAGAATCCTACGAGCAGTACTTC. Amino acids: CASSSSVGLAESYEQYF.

This clone showed up just a few times. The CDR3 nucleotides are TGTGCCAGCAGTTACGGGGAGACCCAGTACTTC. Translating it yields CASSYGETQYF. The chain carries TRBV6-6 and TRBJ2-5, with unresolved D. Trimming stripped 2 bases from V and 5 bases from J, with 3 bases between. CDR3 length: 11 residues. Germline loops: CDR1 MNHNY, CDR2 SVGAGI (reference sequence).

The chain links TRBV10-3 to TRBJ1-2; no definite D call. Germline lookup yields CDR1 ENHRY and CDR2 SYGVKD. The CDR3 consists of 14 residues. V lost 2 bases and J 0 bases, leaving 7 bases between the germline ends. CDR3: CAISEGRANYGYTF. The DNA for the CDR3 is TGTGCCATCAGTGAGGGGCGTGCTAACTATGGCTACACCTTC.

The chain uses TRBV30 and TRBJ2-2; no clear D gene. Germline lookup yields CDR1 GTSNPN and CDR2 SVGIG (reference sequence). This CDR3 comprises 11 residues. V was clipped by 6 bases and J by 6 bases, with 8 bases between them. The chain's CDR3 is CACSWAGELFF. CDR3 nucleotide sequence: TGTGCCTGTTCGTGGGCCGGGGAGCTGTTTTTT.

The chain joins TRBV5-4 to TRBJ2-5, with 8 bases that match TRBD1. CDR1 is SGHNT, CDR2 YYREEE, per germline (reference sequence). The CDR3 consists of 15 residues. V trimming: 4 bases; J trimming: 4 bases; junction bases outside the gene matches: 9. The CDR3 sequence is CASSTPGGSVETQYF. CDR3 coding DNA: TGTGCCAGCAGCACACCAGGGGGCTCTGTAGAGACCCAGTACTTC. The whole variable domain, filled in from reference TRBV5-4 and TRBJ2-5, reads ETGVTQSPTHLIKTRGQQVTLRCSSQSGHNTVSWYQQALGQGPQFIFQYYREEENGRGNFPPRFSGLQFPNYSSELNVNALELDDSALYLCASSTPGGSVETQYFGPGTRLLVL.

V and J are TRBV5-1 and TRBJ2-1; D is unresolved. This CDR3 has 13 amino acids. Trimming removed 8 bases from V and 0 bases from J, with 9 bases in between. Germline V gene data show CDR1 as SGHRS and CDR2 as YFSETQ. The CDR3 loop is CASAGSSYNEQFF. The CDR3 bases are TGCGCCAGTGCCGGGTCCTCCTACAATGAGCAGTTCTTC.

The gene calls are TRBV7-9 and TRBJ1-1; maybe TRBD1 (5 bases). Trimming removed 7 bases at V and 1 base at J, with 13 bases between. The germline V gene has CDR1 SEHNR and CDR2 FQNEAQ (reference sequence). This CDR3 is built from 14 residues. DNA of the CDR3: TGTGCCAGCATGGGGCCTATGAGGAACACTGAAGCTTTCTTT. As protein: CASMGPMRNTEAFF.

The chain is built from TRBV9 and TRBJ2-1; 8 bases map to TRBD2. The length of the CDR3 is 14 residues. Germline V gene sequence: CDR1 SGDLS, CDR2 YYNGEE. V gave up 4 bases and J gave up 2 bases; unmatched junction bases: 2. CDR3 loop: CASSRGGPYNEQFF. The DNA of the CDR3 is TGTGCCAGCAGCCGGGGGGGCCCCTACAATGAGCAGTTCTTC. The whole variable domain, filled in from reference TRBV9 and TRBJ2-1, reads DSGVTQTPKHLITATGQRVTLRCSPRSGDLSVYWYQQSLDQGLQFLIQYYNGEERAKGNILERFSAQQFPDLHSELNLSSLELGDSALYFCASSRGGPYNEQFFGPGTRLTVL.